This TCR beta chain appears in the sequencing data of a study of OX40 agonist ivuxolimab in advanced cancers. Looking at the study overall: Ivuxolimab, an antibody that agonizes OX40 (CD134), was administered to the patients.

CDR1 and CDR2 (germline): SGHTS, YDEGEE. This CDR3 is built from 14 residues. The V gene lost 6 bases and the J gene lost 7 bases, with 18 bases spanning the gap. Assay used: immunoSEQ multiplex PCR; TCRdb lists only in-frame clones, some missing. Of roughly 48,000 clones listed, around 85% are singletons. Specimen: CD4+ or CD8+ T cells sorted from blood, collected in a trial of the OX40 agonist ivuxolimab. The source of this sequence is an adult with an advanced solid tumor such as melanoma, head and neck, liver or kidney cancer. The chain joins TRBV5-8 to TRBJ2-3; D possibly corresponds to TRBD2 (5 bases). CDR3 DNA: TGTGCCAGCATCTCCCATGAATTCGGGAATACGCAGTATTTT. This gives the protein CASISHEFGNTQYF. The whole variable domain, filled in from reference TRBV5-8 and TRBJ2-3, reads EAGVTQSPTHLIKTRGQQATLRCSPISGHTSVYWYQQALGLGLQFLLWYDEGEERNRGNFPPRFSGRQFPNYSSELNVNALELEDSALYLCASISHEFGNTQYFGPGTRLTVL.